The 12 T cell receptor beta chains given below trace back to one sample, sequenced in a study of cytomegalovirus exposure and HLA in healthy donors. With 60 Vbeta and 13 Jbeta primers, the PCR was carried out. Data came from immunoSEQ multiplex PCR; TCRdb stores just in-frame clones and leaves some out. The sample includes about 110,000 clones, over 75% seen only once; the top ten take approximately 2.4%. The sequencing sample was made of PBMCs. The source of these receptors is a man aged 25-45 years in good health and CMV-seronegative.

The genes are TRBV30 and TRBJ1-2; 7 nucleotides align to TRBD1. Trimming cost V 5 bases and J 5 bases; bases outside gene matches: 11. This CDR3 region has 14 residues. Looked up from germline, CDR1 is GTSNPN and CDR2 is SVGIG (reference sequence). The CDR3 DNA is TGTGCCTGGTCCGGGACAGCCCTTAAGTATGGCTACACCTTC. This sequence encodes CAWSGTALKYGYTF.

CDR3: CASSQTLEATQYF. In nucleotides, the CDR3 is TGCGCCAGCAGCCAAACACTAGAGGCTACGCAGTATTTT. The chain joins TRBV4-1 to TRBJ2-3, with D possibly being TRBD2 (5 bases). Germline V gives CDR1 MGHRA, CDR2 YSYEKL. This CDR3 comprises 13 residues. With 2 bases removed from V and 8 bases from J, the gap between germline ends came to 11 bases.

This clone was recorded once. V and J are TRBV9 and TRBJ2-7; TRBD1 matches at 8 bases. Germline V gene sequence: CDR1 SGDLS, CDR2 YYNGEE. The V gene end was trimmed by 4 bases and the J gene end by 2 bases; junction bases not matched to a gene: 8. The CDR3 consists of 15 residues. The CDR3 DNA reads TGTGCCAGCAGCACCGGGACAGGCCGTGCCTACGAGCAGTACTTC. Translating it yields CASSTGTGRAYEQYF.

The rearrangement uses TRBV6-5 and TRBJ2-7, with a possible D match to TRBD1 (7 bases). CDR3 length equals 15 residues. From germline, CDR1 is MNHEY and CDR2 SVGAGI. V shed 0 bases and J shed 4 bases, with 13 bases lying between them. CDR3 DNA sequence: TGTGCCAGCAGTTACTCGGAGCAGGGGGGTTACGAGCAGTACTTC. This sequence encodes CASSYSEQGGYEQYF.

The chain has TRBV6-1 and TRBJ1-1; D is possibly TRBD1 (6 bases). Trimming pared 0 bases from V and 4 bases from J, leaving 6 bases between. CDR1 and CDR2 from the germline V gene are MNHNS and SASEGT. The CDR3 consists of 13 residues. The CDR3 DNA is TGTGCCAGCAGTGAAGCAGGGGGCACTGAAGCTTTCTTT. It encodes CASSEAGGTEAFF.

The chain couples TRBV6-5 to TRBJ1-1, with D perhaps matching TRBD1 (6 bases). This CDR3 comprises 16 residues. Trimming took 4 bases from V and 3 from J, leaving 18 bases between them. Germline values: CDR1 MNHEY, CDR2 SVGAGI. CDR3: CASSSAGAGADTEAFF. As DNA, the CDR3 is TGTGCCAGCAGTTCCGCTGGGGCGGGGGCAGACACTGAAGCTTTCTTT.

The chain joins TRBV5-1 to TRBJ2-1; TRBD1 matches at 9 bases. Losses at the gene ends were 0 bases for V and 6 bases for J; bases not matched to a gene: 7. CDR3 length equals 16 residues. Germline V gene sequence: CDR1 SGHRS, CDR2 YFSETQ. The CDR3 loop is CASSLAARDRANEQFF. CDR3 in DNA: TGCGCCAGCAGCTTGGCCGCCCGGGACAGGGCCAATGAGCAGTTCTTC.

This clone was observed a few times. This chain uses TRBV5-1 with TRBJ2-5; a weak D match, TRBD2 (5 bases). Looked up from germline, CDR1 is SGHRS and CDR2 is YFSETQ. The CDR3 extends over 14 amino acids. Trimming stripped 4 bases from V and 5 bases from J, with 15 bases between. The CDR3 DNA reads TGCGCCAGCAGCAACAGACTACTGGGGGAGACCCAGTACTTC. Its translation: CASSNRLLGETQYF.

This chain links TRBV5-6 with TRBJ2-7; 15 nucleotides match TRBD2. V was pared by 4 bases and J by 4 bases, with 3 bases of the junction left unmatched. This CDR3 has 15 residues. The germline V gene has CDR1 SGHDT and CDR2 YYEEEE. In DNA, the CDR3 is TGTGCCAGCAGCGGACTAGCGGGGGGGAGGTACGAGCAGTACTTC. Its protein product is CASSGLAGGRYEQYF. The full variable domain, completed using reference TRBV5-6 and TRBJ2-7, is DAGVTQSPTHLIKTRGQQVTLRCSPKSGHDTVSWYQQALGQGPQFIFQYYEEEERQRGNFPDRFSGHQFPNYSSELNVNALLLGDSALYLCASSGLAGGRYEQYFGPGTRLTVT.

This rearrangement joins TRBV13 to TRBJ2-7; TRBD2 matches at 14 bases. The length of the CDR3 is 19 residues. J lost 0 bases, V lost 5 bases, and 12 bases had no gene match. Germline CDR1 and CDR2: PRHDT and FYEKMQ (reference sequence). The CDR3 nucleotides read TGTGCCAGCAGCCTCGTCTCTCCGGGACTAGCGGGGGCCTCCTACGAGCAGTACTTC. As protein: CASSLVSPGLAGASYEQYF.

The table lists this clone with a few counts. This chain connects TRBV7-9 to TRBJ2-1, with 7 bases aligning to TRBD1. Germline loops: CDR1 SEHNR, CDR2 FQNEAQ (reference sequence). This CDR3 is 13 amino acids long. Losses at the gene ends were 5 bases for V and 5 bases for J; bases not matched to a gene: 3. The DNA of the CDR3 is TGTGCCAGCAGCATGGGGACAGACAATGAGCAGTTCTTC. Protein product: CASSMGTDNEQFF.

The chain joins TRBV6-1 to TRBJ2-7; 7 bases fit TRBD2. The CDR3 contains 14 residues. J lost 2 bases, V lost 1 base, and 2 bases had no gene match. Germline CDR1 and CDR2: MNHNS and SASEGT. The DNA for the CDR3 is TGTGCCAGCAGTGAAGGGGGGGGGACCTACGAGCAGTACTTC. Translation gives CASSEGGGTYEQYF.